This T cell receptor beta chain was captured in a study of T cell repertoires in cytomegalovirus infection. Across the whole study: The public TCR beta signatures pointed to both CMV infection and matching HLA type. Study-wide points: The ex vivo response showed dominance by HLA-C-restricted CMV-specific TCR beta clonotypes. Cumulative public TCR beta family frequency identified carriers of CMV plus the relevant HLA.

This clonotype was counted ten times or more. Its specificity is unknown. In TCRdb, the reads were re-called with MiXCR into one record per CDR3 protein. The sample records some 300,000 distinct CDR3 sequences, about 17% being singletons. Germline lookup yields CDR1 LGHNA and CDR2 YNFKEQ. V dropped 5 bases and J dropped 2 bases, with 16 bases sitting between them. This CDR3 has 16 amino acids. The clonotype originates from a human donor in good health (CMV status not recorded). Some clones in this sample may be carry-over from other donors' samples. The V and J genes are TRBV4-2 and TRBJ1-5, with D possibly being TRBD1 (6 bases). Sequenced: PBMCs. CDR3 in amino acids: CASSEPGTPGNQPQHF. In nucleotides, the CDR3 is TGTGCCAGCAGCGAGCCGGGGACACCGGGCAATCAGCCCCAGCATTTT.